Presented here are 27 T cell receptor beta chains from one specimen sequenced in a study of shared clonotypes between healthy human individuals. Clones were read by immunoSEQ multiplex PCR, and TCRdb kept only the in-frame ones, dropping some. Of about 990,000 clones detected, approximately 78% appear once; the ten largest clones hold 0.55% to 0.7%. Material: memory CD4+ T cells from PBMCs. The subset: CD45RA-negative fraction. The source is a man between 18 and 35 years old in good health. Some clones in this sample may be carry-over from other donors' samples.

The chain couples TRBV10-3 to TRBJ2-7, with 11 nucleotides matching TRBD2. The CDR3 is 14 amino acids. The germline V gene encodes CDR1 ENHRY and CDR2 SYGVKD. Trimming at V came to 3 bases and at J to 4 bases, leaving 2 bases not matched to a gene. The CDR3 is CAISELAGEYEQYF. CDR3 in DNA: TGTGCCATCAGTGAACTAGCGGGAGAGTACGAGCAGTACTTC.

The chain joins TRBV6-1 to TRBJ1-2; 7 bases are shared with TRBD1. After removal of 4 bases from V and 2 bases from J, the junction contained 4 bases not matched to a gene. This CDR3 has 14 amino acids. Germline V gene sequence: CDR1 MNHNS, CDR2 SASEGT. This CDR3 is CASSAQTGNYGYTF. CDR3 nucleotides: TGTGCCAGCAGTGCTCAGACAGGGAACTATGGCTACACCTTC.

The DNA for the CDR3 is TGTGCCAGCAGCTTAGAACCAAACTATGGCTACACCTTC. This gives the protein CASSLEPNYGYTF. The chain links TRBV11-2 to TRBJ1-2, with D unresolved. This CDR3 is built from 13 residues. CDR1 and CDR2 from the germline V gene are SGHAT and FQNNGV. The V and J ends lost 0 bases and 2 bases respectively, with 4 bases between them.

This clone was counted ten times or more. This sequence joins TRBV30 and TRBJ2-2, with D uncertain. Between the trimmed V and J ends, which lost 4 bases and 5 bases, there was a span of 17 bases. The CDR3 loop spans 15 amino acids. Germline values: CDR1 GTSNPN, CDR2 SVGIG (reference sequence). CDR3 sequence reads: CAWMIGQKGTGELFF. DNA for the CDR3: TGTGCCTGGATGATAGGCCAAAAAGGGACCGGGGAGCTGTTTTTT.

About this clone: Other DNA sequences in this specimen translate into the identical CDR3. The CDR3 coding sequence is TGTGCCAGCAGCTTAGGGGGCCGAGAGACCCAGTACTTC. Translating it yields CASSLGGRETQYF. The J gene is TRBJ2-5, the V gene TRBV11-3, with D possibly TRBD1 on 5 matching bases. V was pared by 1 base and J by 4 bases, with 7 bases between. Germline CDR1 and CDR2: SGHNT and YENEEA. The CDR3 extends over 13 amino acids.

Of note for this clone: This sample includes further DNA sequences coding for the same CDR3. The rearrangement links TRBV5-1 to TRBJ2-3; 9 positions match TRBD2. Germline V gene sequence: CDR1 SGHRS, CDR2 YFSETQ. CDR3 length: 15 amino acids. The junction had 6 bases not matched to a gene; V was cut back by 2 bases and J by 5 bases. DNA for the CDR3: TGCGCCAGCAGCTTTAGCGGGAGCGGTGGAGATACGCAGTATTTT. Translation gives CASSFSGSGGDTQYF.

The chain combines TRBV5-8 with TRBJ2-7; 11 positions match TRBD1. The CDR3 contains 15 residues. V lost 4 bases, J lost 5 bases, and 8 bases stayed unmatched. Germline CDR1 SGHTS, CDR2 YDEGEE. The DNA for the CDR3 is TGTGCCAGCAGCCCCCGGACAGGGGGCATCGACGAGCAGTACTTC. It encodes CASSPRTGGIDEQYF.

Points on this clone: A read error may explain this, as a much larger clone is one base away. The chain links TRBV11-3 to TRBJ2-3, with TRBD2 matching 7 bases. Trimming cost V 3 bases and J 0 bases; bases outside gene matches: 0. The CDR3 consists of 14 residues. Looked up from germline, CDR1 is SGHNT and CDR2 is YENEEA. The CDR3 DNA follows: TGTGCCAGCAGCTTTAGCGGGAGCACAGATACGCAGTATTTT. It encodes CASSFSGSTDTQYF.

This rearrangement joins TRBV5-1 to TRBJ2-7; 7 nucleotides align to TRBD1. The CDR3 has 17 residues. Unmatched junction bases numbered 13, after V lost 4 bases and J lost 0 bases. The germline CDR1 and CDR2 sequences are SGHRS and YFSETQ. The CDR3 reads CASSSTGQPTISYEQYF. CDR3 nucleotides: TGCGCCAGCAGCAGTACGGGACAGCCCACAATCTCCTACGAGCAGTACTTC.

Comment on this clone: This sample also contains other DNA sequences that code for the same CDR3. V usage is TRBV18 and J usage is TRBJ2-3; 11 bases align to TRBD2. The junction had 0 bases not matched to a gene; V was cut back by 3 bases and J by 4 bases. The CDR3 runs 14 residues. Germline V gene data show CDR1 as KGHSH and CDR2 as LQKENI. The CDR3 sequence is CASSPGLAADTQYF. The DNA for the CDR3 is TGTGCCAGCTCACCGGGACTAGCGGCAGATACGCAGTATTTT.

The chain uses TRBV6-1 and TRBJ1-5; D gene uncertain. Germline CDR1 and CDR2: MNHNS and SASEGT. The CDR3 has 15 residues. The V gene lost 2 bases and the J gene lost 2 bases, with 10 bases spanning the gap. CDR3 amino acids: CASSEFQARNQPQHF. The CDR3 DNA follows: TGTGCCAGCAGTGAATTCCAGGCGCGCAATCAGCCCCAGCATTTT.

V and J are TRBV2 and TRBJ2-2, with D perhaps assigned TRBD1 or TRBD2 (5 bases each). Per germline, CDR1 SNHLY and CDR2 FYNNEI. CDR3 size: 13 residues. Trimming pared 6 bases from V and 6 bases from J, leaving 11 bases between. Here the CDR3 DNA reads TGTGCCAGCAGCGAGGGGACGCCCGGGGAGCTGTTTTTT. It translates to CASSEGTPGELFF.

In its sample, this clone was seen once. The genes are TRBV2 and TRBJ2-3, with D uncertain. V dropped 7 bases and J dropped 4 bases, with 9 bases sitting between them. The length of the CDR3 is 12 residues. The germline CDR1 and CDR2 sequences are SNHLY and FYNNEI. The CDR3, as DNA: TGTGCCAGCACCCTACTACCAGATACGCAGTATTTT. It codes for CASTLLPDTQYF. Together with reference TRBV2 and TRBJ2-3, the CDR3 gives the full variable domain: EPEVTQTPSHQVTQMGQEVILRCVPISNHLYFYWYRQILGQKVEFLVSFYNNEISEKSEIFDDQFSVERPDGSNFTLKIRSTKLEDSAMYFCASTLLPDTQYFGPGTRLTVL.

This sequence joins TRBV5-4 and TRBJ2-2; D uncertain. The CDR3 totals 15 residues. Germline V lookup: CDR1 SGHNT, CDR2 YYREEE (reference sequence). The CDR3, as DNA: TGTGCAATCGGGCACTTGGGTGCGAACACCGGGGAGCTGTTTTTT. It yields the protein CAIGHLGANTGELFF.

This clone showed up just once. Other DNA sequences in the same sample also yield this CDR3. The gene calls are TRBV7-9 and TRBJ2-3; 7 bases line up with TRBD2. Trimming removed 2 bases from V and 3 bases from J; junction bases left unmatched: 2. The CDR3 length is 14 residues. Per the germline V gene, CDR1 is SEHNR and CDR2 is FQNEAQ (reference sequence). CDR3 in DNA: TGTGCCAGCAGCTTAACGGGAGGAACAGATACGCAGTATTTT. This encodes CASSLTGGTDTQYF.

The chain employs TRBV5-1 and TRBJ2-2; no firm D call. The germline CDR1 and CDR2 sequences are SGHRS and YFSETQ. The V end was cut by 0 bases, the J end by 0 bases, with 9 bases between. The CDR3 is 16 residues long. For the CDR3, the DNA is TGCGCCAGCAGCTTGGGGACGGCGCCGAACACCGGGGAGCTGTTTTTT. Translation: CASSLGTAPNTGELFF.

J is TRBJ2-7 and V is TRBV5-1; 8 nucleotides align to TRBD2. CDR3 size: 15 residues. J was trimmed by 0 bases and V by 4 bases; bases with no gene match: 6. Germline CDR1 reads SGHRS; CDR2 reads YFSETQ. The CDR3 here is CASSPNRGGSYEQYF. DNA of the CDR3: TGCGCCAGCAGCCCGAATCGGGGGGGCTCCTACGAGCAGTACTTC.

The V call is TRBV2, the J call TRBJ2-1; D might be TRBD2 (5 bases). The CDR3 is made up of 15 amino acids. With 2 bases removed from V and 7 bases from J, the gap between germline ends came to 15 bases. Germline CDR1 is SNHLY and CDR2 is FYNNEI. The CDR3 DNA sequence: TGTGCCAGCAGTGAACCACTAGGCGTCAGGAATGAGCAGTTCTTC. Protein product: CASSEPLGVRNEQFF.

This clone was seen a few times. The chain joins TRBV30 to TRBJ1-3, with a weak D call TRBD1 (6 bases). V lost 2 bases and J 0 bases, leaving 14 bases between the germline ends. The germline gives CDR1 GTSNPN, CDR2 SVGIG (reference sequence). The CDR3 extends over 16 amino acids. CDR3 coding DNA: TGTGCCTGGAGTCCTTTCAGGGGCCTCTCTGGAAACACCATATATTTT. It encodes CAWSPFRGLSGNTIYF.

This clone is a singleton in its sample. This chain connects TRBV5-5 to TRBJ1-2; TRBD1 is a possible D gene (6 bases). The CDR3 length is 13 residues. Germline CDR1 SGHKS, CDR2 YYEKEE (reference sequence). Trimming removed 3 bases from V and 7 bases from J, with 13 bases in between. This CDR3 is CASSSDGGLGYTF. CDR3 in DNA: TGTGCCAGCAGCTCTGACGGGGGCCTTGGCTACACCTTC.

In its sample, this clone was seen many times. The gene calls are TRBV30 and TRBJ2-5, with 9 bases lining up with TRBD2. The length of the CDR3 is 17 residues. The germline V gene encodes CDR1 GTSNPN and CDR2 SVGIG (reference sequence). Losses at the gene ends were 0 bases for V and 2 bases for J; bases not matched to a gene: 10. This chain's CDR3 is CAWSVQRLAGRQETQYF. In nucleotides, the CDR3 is TGTGCCTGGAGTGTACAGAGGCTAGCGGGAAGACAAGAGACCCAGTACTTC.

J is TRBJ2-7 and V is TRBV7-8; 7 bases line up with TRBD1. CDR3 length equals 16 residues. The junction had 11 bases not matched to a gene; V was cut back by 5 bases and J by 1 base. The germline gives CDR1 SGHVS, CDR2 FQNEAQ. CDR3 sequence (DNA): TGTGCCAGCAGCCAAAATACCGGGACAGATTCCTACGAGCAGTACTTC. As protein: CASSQNTGTDSYEQYF.

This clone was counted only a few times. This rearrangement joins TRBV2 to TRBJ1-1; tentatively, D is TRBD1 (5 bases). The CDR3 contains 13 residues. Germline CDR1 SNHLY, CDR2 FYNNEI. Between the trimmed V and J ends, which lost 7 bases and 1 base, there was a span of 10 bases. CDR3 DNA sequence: TGTGCCAGCACCCTGACAGAGAACACTGAAGCTTTCTTT. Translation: CASTLTENTEAFF.

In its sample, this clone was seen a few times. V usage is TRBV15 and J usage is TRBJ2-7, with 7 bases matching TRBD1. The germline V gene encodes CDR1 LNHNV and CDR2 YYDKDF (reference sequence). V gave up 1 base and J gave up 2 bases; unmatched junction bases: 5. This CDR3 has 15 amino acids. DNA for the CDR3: TGTGCCACCAGCAGAGGGGGGACAGTCACCTACGAGCAGTACTTC. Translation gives CATSRGGTVTYEQYF.

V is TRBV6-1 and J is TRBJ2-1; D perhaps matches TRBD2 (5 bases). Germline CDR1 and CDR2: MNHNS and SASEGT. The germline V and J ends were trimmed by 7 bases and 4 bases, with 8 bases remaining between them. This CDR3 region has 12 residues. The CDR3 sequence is CASTAEYNEQFF. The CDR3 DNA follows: TGTGCCAGCACAGCGGAATACAATGAGCAGTTCTTC.

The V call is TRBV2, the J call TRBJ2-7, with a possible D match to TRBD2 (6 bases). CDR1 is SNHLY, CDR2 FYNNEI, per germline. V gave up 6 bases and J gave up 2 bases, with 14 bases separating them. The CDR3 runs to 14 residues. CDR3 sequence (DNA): TGTGCCAGCAGAGCGACGGGAGTTGCCTACGAGCAGTACTTC. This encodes CASRATGVAYEQYF.

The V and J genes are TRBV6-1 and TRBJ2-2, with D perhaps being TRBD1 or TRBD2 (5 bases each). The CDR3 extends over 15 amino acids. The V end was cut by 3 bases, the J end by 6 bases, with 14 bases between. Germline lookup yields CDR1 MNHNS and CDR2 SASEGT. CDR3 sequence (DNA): TGTGCCAGCAGTGACCGAGGGGTTGGGGCCGGGGAGCTGTTTTTT. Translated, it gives CASSDRGVGAGELFF.